This entry concerns a single T cell receptor beta chain. Germline-derived CDR1 and CDR2 are SGHVS and FQNEAQ. This CDR3 has 17 residues. Unmatched junction bases numbered 10, after V lost 1 base and J lost 5 bases. Original data processing: The assay estimated nucleated cells by amplifying reference gene primers. Assay: immunoSEQ multiplex PCR; the TCRdb copy retains only in-frame clones and omits some. Clone size and the V and J calls come from that table; the DNA yielded D and trimming. The repertoire has 100,000 or so clones, roughly 92% of them found once; the top ten carry more than 5.5%. These data belong to a study of blood T cell repertoires in COVID-19. Study-wide background: COVID-19 samples from acute and convalescent phases originated in the United States, Italy and Spain. Sample material is recorded as cDNA or gDNA derived from T cells, B-cell-depleted T cells, or PBMCs.

Sequencing used peripheral blood. The chain combines TRBV7-8 with TRBJ2-2; 7 positions match TRBD2. The source is a man in his 70s with acute or convalescent COVID-19. The CDR3 DNA sequence: TGTGCCAGCAGCTTAGTAATGGGAGGGCCGGGGACCGGGGAGCTGTTTTTT. It specifies CASSLVMGGPGTGELFF.